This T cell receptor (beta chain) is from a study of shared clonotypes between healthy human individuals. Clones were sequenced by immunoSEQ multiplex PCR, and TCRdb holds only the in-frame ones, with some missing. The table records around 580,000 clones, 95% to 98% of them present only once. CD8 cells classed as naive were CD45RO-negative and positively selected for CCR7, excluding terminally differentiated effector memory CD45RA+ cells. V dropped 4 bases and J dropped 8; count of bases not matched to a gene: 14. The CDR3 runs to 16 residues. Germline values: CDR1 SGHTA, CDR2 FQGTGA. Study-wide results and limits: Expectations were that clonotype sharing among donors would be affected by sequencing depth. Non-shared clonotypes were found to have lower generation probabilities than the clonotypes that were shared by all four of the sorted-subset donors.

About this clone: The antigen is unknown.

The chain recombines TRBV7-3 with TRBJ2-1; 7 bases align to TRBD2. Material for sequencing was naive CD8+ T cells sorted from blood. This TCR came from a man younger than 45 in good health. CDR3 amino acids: CASSSHSGVGRDEQFF. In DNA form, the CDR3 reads TGTGCCAGCAGCTCCCACAGCGGGGTGGGGCGTGATGAGCAGTTCTTC.